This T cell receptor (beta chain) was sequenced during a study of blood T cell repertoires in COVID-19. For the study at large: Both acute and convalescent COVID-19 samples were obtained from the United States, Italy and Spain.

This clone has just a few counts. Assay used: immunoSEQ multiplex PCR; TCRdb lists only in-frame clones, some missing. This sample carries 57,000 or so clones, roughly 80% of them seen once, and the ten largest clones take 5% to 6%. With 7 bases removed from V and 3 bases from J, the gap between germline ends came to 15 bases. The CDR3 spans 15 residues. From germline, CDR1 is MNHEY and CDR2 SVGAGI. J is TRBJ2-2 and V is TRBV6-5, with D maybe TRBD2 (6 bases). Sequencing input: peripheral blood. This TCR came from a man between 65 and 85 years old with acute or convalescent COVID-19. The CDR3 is CASNIGGRYTGELFF. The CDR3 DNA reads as TGTGCCAGCAACATCGGAGGGCGGTACACCGGGGAGCTGTTTTTT.